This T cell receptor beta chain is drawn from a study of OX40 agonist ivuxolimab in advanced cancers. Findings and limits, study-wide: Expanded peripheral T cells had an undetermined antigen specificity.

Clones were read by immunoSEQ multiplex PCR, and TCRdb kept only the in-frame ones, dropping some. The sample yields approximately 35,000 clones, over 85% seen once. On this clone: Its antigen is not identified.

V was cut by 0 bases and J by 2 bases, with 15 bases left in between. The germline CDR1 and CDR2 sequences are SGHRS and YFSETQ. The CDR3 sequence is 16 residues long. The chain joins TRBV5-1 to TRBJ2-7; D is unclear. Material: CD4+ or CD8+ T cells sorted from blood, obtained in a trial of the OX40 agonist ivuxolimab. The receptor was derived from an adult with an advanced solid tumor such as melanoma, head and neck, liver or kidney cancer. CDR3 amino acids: CASSLDPVNNPYEQYF. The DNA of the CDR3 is TGCGCCAGCAGCTTGGACCCGGTGAATAACCCCTACGAGCAGTACTTC.